This TCR beta chain was recorded in a study of beta chain features in type 1 diabetes. Every isolated RNA sample was fully reverse transcribed, so sequencing captured expressed TCRB transcripts. Assay used: immunoSEQ multiplex PCR; TCRdb lists only in-frame clones, some missing. The table records 150,000 to 200,000 clones, about 8% of them present only once. Concerning this clone itself: As yet, its antigen is unknown.

Whole-study findings and limits: Researchers report that Type 1 diabetes patients had moderately but significantly shorter TCRB CDR3s across all four CD4+ subsets.

The CDR3 is made up of 11 amino acids. Germline CDR1 DFQATT, CDR2 SNEGSKA (reference sequence). Sequenced material: central memory CD4+ T cells from blood. This chain links TRBV20-1 with TRBJ1-1; tentative D call: TRBD1 (6 bases). The origin of this receptor is a woman in her forties with type 1 diabetes. The CDR3 sequence: CLGQPKTEAFF. The CDR3 nucleotides are TGCCTTGGACAGCCTAAAACTGAAGCTTTCTTT.